This TCR beta chain was observed in a study of T cells in Graves' hyperthyroidism and ophthalmopathy. TCR beta CDR3 sequences were amplified from RNA transcripts. In the first-round RT-PCR of the TCR CDR3, the HTBI primer set was used. TCRdb ran MiXCR on the multiplex PCR reads and lists one entry per CDR3 protein. Among hundreds of thousands of distinct CDR3 sequences listed, approximately 16% were seen once. The germline V gene encodes CDR1 DFQATT and CDR2 SNEGSKA (reference sequence). V was pared by 3 bases and J by 6 bases, with 4 bases of the junction left unmatched. The CDR3 is 14 amino acids. This chain joins TRBV20-1 and TRBJ2-1; TRBD2 matches 11 bases. The sequence was obtained from a middle-aged man with Graves' hyperthyroidism. Sequencing input: blood. The CDR3 DNA reads TGCAGTGCTAGGGGACTAGCGGAGATCAATGAGCAGTTCTTC. It translates to CSARGLAEINEQFF.